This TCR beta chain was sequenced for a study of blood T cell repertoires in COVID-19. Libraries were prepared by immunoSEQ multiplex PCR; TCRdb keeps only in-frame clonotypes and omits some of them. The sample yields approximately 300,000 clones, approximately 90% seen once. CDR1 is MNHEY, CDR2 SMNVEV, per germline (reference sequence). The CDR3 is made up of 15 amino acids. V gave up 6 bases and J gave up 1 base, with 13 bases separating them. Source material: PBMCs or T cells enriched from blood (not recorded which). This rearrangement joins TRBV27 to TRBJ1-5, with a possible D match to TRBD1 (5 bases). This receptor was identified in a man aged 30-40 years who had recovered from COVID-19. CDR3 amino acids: CASREGLRSNQPQHF. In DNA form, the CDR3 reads TGTGCCAGCAGGGAGGGGCTACGGAGCAATCAGCCCCAGCATTTT.